This T cell receptor beta chain was recovered during a study of cytomegalovirus exposure and HLA in healthy donors listed by TCRdb under 2017. Looking at the study overall: According to an earlier analysis of several hundred of the donors, some 180 million T cells yielded 117 million unique TCR beta sequences and about 280 Gb of sequence data. Roughly 290 gigabases of sequencing data and around 88 million unique TCR sequences made up an early release that covered under 750 HLA-typed donors. Of the 300 to 500 genotyped donors, 80% to 90% were placed in the genetic ancestry cluster associated with self-reported Caucasian donors. The study was designed to test whether signatures of past pathogen exposure could be identified by cataloging public T cell receptors. The study used immunosequencing to profile the T cell repertoires of 600 to 850 subjects and linked those repertoires to cytomegalovirus serostatus. In addition to the first cohort of roughly 700 subjects, a separate validation cohort of 120 different subjects was used. To predict cytomegalovirus infection status, the study brought together high-throughput TCR immunosequencing, statistical association of individual TCRs with disease status, and machine learning. In a later analysis, previously published TCR beta repertoires from several hundred donors were re-analyzed and high-resolution HLA genotyping was added so that TCR occurrence patterns could be studied. The later analysis used no new phenotypic data to find candidate immune exposures, relying instead on TCR beta sequences and their occurrence across donors. An earlier analysis of 587 of the donors used high-throughput TCR beta sequencing to judge whether each TCR beta V gene segment behaved as functional or pseudogenic. Donor age, sex, ethnicity and CMV serostatus were compiled alongside the repertoire data. A later genetic analysis used genome-wide SNP genotypes for about 65% of the roughly 700 donors, treating that subset as a discovery cohort. All discovery cohort repertoires had been generated using a single sequencing platform. HLA typing included class I and class II loci at four-digit resolution. Typing coverage differed by locus: A, B, C, DRB1 and DQB1 were typed in about 629-630 donors, DQA1 in about 500, DPA1 in approximately 610, and DPB1 in roughly 470. Because of strong linkage in the cohort, five DR-DQ haplotypes were treated as single units for association and clustering. Across approximately 420 genotyped donors of the cohort, an average of about 240,000 unique TCR beta nucleotide sequences per donor were sequenced, and roughly 17% of those sequences were non-productive.

V is reduced by 1 base and J by 7 bases, leaving a spacing of 11 bases between them. The CDR3 measures 14 amino acids from cysteine to phenylalanine. This entry keeps only the CDR3 DNA: 42 bases, framed from base 1. CDR1 LNHNV and CDR2 YYDKDF were looked up in the germline V gene (reference sequence). Libraries were made using the immunoSEQ multiplex PCR assay. For the multiplex PCR, a mixture combining 60 forward primers for TCR Vbeta segments and 13 reverse primers for TCR Jbeta segments was used. A multiplex PCR assay on genomic DNA amplified the CDR3 region of rearranged TCR beta genes. On the Illumina HiSeq System, the amplified TCR beta libraries were sequenced as 87-base-pair reads. In the source study's methods: A later analysis tallied about 77 million unique TCR beta chains across the approximately 670 repertoires, and approximately 11 million of those chains were shared by two or more donors. Raw reads were error-corrected and collapsed into unique sequences by a nearest-neighbor algorithm in which closely related sequences were merged to remove PCR and sequencing errors. Alignment of CDR3 sequences to IMGT reference sequences was used to assign V, D and J gene segments. For a sequence to be retained, at least a six-nucleotide match to both a V gene segment and a J gene segment was required. A rearrangement was called productive if the CDR3 had no stop codons and remained in frame with V and J, and every other rearrangement was called non-productive. Following IMGT convention, CDR3 was defined as the stretch from the second conserved V-encoded cysteine up to the conserved J-encoded phenylalanine. Sequences without an unambiguous match to a single V gene segment were excluded from the earlier analysis of 587 of the donors. An earlier analysis of fewer than 750 of the donors classified V segments as functional when productive rearrangements were above 56.7% and as segregating when the standard deviation between donors was above 5%. A statistical classification framework was developed to diagnose cytomegalovirus status using the catalog of TCR beta chain sequences. V and J gene assignment, in a later analysis, came from comparing TCR nucleotide sequences with IMGT/GENE-DB human TR gene sequences. The TCRdist pipeline was used in a later analysis to assign CDR3 sequences and most-parsimonious VDJ recombination scenarios. In a later analysis, every TCR beta chain was defined by the combination of its CDR3 amino acid sequence and its V-gene family, and reads without a unique V-gene family were dropped. As a way to deal with suspected cross-contamination and a sequencing artifact, a later analysis dropped hundreds of nucleotide sequences that were highly shared and had low generation probability. For each public chain, a later analysis derived a clonal expansion index from normalized ranks of inferred template counts within each repertoire. Generation probabilities in a later analysis came from a VDJ recombination model fitted to out-of-frame rearrangements, and those results were checked against IGoR. In a later analysis, TCR-TCR, TCR-HLA and TCR-CMV co-occurrence was scored with hypergeometric tests, and a repertoire-size bias correction was applied to TCR pairs. A later analysis estimated false discovery rates by permuting HLA or CMV assignments 20 times. In a later analysis, co-occurring TCRs were grouped using DBSCAN, with TCRdist sequence similarity added in when clustering inside HLA-allele-positive subsets. Repertoires with fewer than 30,000 or more than 120,000 public chains were left out of co-occurrence clustering, as were five repertoires with anomalous nucleotide sharing. TCRdb mirrors the immuneACCESS table, restricted to in-frame sequences. Some clones are absent from its copies; in checked studies, under half trace to an unresolved V gene, and the reason for the others is unknown. V and J calls and clone size are given by that table; D and trimming were obtained from the DNA. In this sample the table shows some 90,000 clones, 65% to 75% of which occur a single time. The ten biggest clones cover 13% to 15% of the sample.

Overall study outcomes, separate from this receptor: An association between a missense DCLRE1C variant and V-gene and J-gene trimming of TCR beta chains was found in a later genetic analysis and replicated in an independent cohort. Across donors, most TCR sequences were observed very rarely, whereas some public TCRs were present in many individuals. According to a later analysis, TCR association rates differed among HLA loci, with DRB1 alleles showing the most associated TCRs and HLA-C alleles showing the fewest. A later analysis found that most CMV-associated TCR beta chains appeared HLA-restricted, with HLA associations seemingly driven largely by CMV exposure. A further reported finding was that TCR beta sequences accurately predicted the HLA-A and HLA-B alleles for most subjects in the first cohort. The presence/absence analyses assumed that sequencing depth was roughly uniform across donors, and that assumption may not be true. The study listed 150 to 200 TCR beta chains as associated with cytomegalovirus. The cohort was sequenced for TCR beta chains only, and without alpha or paired-chain data the features that could be detected were limited. Because HLA typing was unavailable for some donors at each locus, only the typed subset was used in association tests. Because counts were too low, some 17 rarely observed V segments, including chromosome 9 orphons, were left out of the earlier analysis of a few hundred of the donors. A later analysis found that HLA-associated TCR beta chains were more clonally expanded and had lower generation probabilities than equally common non-associated chains. Several of the top co-occurrence clusters appeared to be linked to parvovirus B19, influenza, CMV and Epstein-Barr virus, according to a later analysis. In an earlier analysis of roughly 560 of the donors, most TCR beta V segments were observed in productive rearrangements about 87% or about 30% of the time, broadly matching IMGT annotations. In a later analysis, 15,000 to 20,000 TCR beta sequences were associated with specific HLA alleles at a false discovery rate of 0.05. Linkage disequilibrium might explain the correlated functional status among segregating V segments, but an unknown experimental factor could not be ruled out. Because the 87-base-pair reads could not distinguish some IMGT-functional V segments, including TRBV6-2 and TRBV6-3, those segments were excluded. A cluster of highly shared sequence variants was judged likely to represent a technical artifact of the sequencing pipeline. Compared with the roughly 700-donor mean, donors in an Asian-associated ancestry cluster had fewer N-insertions in productive TCRs, according to a later genetic analysis. The classifier was reported to diagnose cytomegalovirus status with high specificity and sensitivity in both the original cohort and the validation cohort. It was suggested by the authors that the approach could potentially be generalized to other disease states and immunological phenotypes. Three of the identified cytomegalovirus-associated TCR beta chains were confirmed in vitro to be specific for cytomegalovirus antigens. The only immune exposure information available for the cohort was CMV serostatus. Strong co-occurrence of HLA alleles, especially DR and DQ, made assigning TCR associations to individual alleles difficult.

Worth noting for this clone: Its antigen is not yet known. No base qualities exist here, and no much larger clone lies one base off it.

The cohort was made up of 500 to 850 healthy bone marrow donors. At the time of sampling, all cohort members were nominally healthy, though unrecorded immune exposures were likely present. The donor was CMV seropositive and was included in the group of 289 seropositive cohort members. A peripheral blood sample was provided by each donor, and peripheral blood mononuclear cells were used for TCR beta sequencing. The Qiagen DNeasy Blood Extraction Kit was used to extract genomic DNA from the blood cell samples. The rearrangement combines TRBV15 with TRBJ1-5; the D segment could be TRBD1, given 6 matching bases. The source of this sequence is a woman in her seventies in good health and CMV-seropositive. Sequencing input: PBMCs. The CDR3 region: CATSRGDTGQPQHF. The DNA sequence is given as TGTGCCACCAGCAGAGGGGACACCGGACAGCCCCAGCATTTT. The CDR3, completed at both ends by the reference TRBV15 and TRBJ1-5 genes, gives the full variable domain DAMVIQNPRYQVTQFGKPVTLSCSQTLNHNVMYWYQQKSSQAPKLLFHYYDKDFNNEADTPDNFQSRRPNTSFCFLDIRSPGLGDTAMYLCATSRGDTGQPQHFGDGTRLSIL.